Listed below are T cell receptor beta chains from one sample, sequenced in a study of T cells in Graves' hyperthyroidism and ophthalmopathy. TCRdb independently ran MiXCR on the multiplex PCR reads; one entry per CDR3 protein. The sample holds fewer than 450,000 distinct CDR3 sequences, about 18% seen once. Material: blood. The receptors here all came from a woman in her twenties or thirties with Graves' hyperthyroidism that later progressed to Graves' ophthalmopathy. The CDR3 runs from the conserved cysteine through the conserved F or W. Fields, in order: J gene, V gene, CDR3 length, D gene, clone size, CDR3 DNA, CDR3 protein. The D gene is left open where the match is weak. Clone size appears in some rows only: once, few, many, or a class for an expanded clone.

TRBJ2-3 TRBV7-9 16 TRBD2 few TGTGCCAGCAGCCCGCGTAGCGGGAGTGATGTAGATACGCAGTATTTT CASSPRSGSDVDTQYF
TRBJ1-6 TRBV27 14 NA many TGTGCCAGCAGTTTAATCCTTTATAATTCACCCCTCCACTTT CASSLILYNSPLHF
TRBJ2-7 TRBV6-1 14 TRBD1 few TGTGCCAGCAGCCGGCGACAGGGCACCTACGAGCAGTACTTC CASSRRQGTYEQYF
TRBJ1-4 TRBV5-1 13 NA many TGCGCCAGCAGTTTAGGGGGGGACGATAAACTGTTTTTT CASSLGGDDKLFF
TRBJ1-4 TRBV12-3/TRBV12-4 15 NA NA TGTGCCAGCAGCTGGGGATTGGGGTGGAGTGAAAAACTGTTTTTT CASSWGLGWSEKLFF
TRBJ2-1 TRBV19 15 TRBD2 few TGTGCCAGTAGTATCCTAGCGGAAAGCTACAATGAGCAGTTCTTC CASSILAESYNEQFF
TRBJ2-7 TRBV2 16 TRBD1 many TGTGCCAGCAGCTACAATTGGGACAGGGGAGGCTACGAGCAGTACTTC CASSYNWDRGGYEQYF
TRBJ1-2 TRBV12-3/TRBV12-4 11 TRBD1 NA TGTGCCAGTGTAACAGGGGATGGCTACACCTTC CASVTGDGYTF
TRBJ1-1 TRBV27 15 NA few TGTGCCAGCAGTCTTACAGGGTTGCCGGACACTGAAGCTTTCTTT CASSLTGLPDTEAFF
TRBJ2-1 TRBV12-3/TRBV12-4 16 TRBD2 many TGTGCCAGCAGTTTAATCATAGCGGGTGGGGGGAATGAGCAGTTCTTC CASSLIIAGGGNEQFF
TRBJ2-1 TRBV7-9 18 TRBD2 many TGTGCCAGCAGCTCCTCAATCCGTAGCGGGAGGGCCTTCAATGAGCAGTTCTTC CASSSSIRSGRAFNEQFF
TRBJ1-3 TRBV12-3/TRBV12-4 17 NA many TGTGCCAGCATCCCGGGTCCGGGACGGAGCTCTGGAAACACCATATATTTT CASIPGPGRSSGNTIYF
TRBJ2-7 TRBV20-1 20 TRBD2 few TGCAGTGCCAAAGATACTGGGTTCACTAGCGGGATAGGAGGACCCTACGAGCAGTACTTC CSAKDTGFTSGIGGPYEQYF
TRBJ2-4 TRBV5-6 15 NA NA TGTGCCAGCAGCTTTACAGGAACCCTATATAACATTCAGTACTTC CASSFTGTLYNIQYF
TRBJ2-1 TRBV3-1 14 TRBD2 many TGTGCCAGCAGCCCTGGGACTAGCGGGGATGAGCAGTTCTTC CASSPGTSGDEQFF
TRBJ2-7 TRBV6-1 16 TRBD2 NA TGTGCCAGCAGTGACGTCCTCGGGACTACAGCCTACGAGCAGTACTTC CASSDVLGTTAYEQYF
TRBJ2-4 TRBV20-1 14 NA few TGCAGTGCTAGTGACAGGTTGGACCAAAACATTCAGTACTTC CSASDRLDQNIQYF
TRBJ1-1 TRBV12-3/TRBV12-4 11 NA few TGTGCCAGCAGTCTTTCAGACGAAGCTTTCTTT CASSLSDEAFF
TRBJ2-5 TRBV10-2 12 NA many TGCGCCAGCAGTGAGCTTGAGGCAGATCCGTACTTC CASSELEADPYF
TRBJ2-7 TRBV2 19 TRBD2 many TGTGCCAGCAGAGGACCGGGACTAGCGGGAACAGGCGGTCCCTACGAGCAGTACTTC CASRGPGLAGTGGPYEQYF
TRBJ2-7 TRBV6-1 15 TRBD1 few TGTGCCAGCAAAAGACAGGGGGCAAGCCTGGCGGAGCAGTACTTC CASKRQGASLAEQYF
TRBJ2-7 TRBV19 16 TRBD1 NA TGTGCCAGTAGTATCGTCCCCCGGACAGGGTCCTACGAGCAGTACTTC CASSIVPRTGSYEQYF
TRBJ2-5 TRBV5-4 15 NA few TGTGCCAGCAGCTTCCTAGCAGAGCCACAAGAGACCCAGTACTTC CASSFLAEPQETQYF
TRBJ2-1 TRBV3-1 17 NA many TGTGCCAGCAGCCAAACTAGAGTCCTGAGCTCCTACAATGAGCAGTTCTTC CASSQTRVLSSYNEQFF
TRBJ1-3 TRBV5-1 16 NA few TGCGCCAGCAGCCGAGCGCCGGGGGCGACTGGAAACACCATATATTTT CASSRAPGATGNTIYF
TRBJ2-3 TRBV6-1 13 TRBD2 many TGTGCCAGCAGGGGGACTAGCGGAGATACGCAGTATTTT CASRGTSGDTQYF
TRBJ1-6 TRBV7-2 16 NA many TGTGCCAGCAGCCCTCCCGGACAGACCTATAATTCACCCCTCCACTTT CASSPPGQTYNSPLHF
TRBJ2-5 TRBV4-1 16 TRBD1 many TGCGCCAGCAGCCGACTACCCGGACAGGGGAAAGAGACCCAGTACTTC CASSRLPGQGKETQYF
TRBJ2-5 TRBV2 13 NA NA TGTGCCAGCAGTGAGGGGCCGATCGAGACCCAGTACTTC CASSEGPIETQYF
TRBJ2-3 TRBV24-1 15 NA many TGTGCCACCAGTGATCCTTTACTAGGTACGGATACGCAGTATTTT CATSDPLLGTDTQYF
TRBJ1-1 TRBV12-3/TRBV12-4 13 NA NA TGTGCCGGAGGGGGACCGTCGAACACTGAAGCTTTCTTT CAGGGPSNTEAFF
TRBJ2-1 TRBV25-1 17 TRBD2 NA TGTGCCAGCAGTGCACGAACCGAGACTAGCGGGAGCCCTGAGCAGTTCTTC CASSARTETSGSPEQFF
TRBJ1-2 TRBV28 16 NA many TGTGCCAGCAGCGGCCCCCGCCGAGACACTAACTATGGCTACACCTTC CASSGPRRDTNYGYTF
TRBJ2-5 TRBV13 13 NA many TGTGCCAGCAGCTTCGCGGTCCCGGGGACCCAGTACTTC CASSFAVPGTQYF
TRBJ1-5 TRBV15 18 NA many TGTGCCACCAGCAGAGATAGTAACACAGGGTCAGGCAATCAGCCCCAGCATTTT CATSRDSNTGSGNQPQHF
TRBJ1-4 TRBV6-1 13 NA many TGTGCCAGCAGTGAATGGGGAGCCGAAAAACTGTTTTTT CASSEWGAEKLFF